The source of this TCR beta chain is a study of T cell repertoires in cytomegalovirus infection. Study details: From public TCR beta signatures came an indication of both CMV infection and matching HLA type. General observations from the study: The ex vivo response showed dominance by HLA-C-restricted CMV-specific TCR beta clonotypes. The cumulative frequency of public TCR beta families identified carriers of CMV plus the relevant HLA.

As regards this clonotype: Its antigen is not known.

TCRdb re-called the reads with MiXCR, one entry per CDR3 protein. The repertoire holds roughly 760,000 distinct CDR3 sequences, less than 40% seen once, with roughly 2.9% in the top ten. The germline gives CDR1 SGHTA, CDR2 FQGNSA. The CDR3 loop spans 16 amino acids. With 5 bases clipped from V and 7 bases from J, the junction kept 9 bases outside the gene matches. Sequencing was performed on PBMCs. The V call is TRBV7-2, the J call TRBJ2-2; 11 nucleotides match TRBD2. The source of this sequence is a human donor in good health (CMV status not recorded). Some clones in this sample may be carry-over from other donors' samples. CDR3 bases: TGTGCCAGCAGCGTCGGGACTAGCGGAAGGAGCGGGGAGCTGTTTTTT. The encoded protein is CASSVGTSGRSGELFF. The whole variable domain, remainder taken from reference TRBV7-2 and TRBJ2-2, is GAGVSQSPSNKVTEKGKDVELRCDPISGHTALYWYRQSLGQGLEFLIYFQGNSAPDKSGLPSDRFSAERTGGSVSTLTIQRTQQEDSAVYLCASSVGTSGRSGELFFGEGSRLTVL.